This TCR beta chain is drawn from a study of T cell changes during pregnancy in multiple sclerosis. From germline, CDR1 is MNHNS and CDR2 SASEGT. The CDR3 has 14 amino acids. V shed 6 bases and J 6 bases; nucleotides not matched to a gene: 5. The protocol was immunoSEQ multiplex PCR, while the TCRdb copy is restricted to in-frame clones and leaves out a portion. The sample gives fewer than 40,000 clones, roughly nine tenths of which show up once; over 0.35% is in the top ten. This clone has just one count. The V call is TRBV6-1, the J call TRBJ1-4; 9 bases align to TRBD1. Material: CD4+ T cells from peripheral blood mononuclear cells, obtained in the second trimester of pregnancy. This receptor was identified in a female donor in good health, enrolled as a control in a pregnancy study. The CDR3 protein is CASRDRGLDEKLFF. In nucleotides, the CDR3 is TGTGCCAGCAGGGACAGGGGATTGGATGAAAAACTGTTTTTT.